The subject of this entry is one T cell receptor beta chain. Germline loops: CDR1 MDHEN, CDR2 SYDVKM. The length of the CDR3 is 14 residues. Trimming took off 10 bases at V and 8 bases at J, with 21 bases between the two ends. In the original processing: Reference gene primers were amplified, and this amplification served to estimate nucleated cell counts. Sequenced by immunoSEQ multiplex PCR; TCRdb stores in-frame clones only, minus some. V, J and clone size derive from that table, while D and trimming were established from the DNA sequence. In the table there are around 17,000 clones, approximately 80% of which are singletons. These data originate in a study of blood T cell repertoires in COVID-19. On the study more broadly: COVID-19 samples, acute and convalescent, were from the United States, Italy and Spain. T cells, B-cell-depleted T cells, or PBMCs supplied cDNA or gDNA.

The chain employs TRBV28 and TRBJ2-4, with D tentatively TRBD1 (5 bases). The sequence derives from a woman in her 70s with active COVID-19. The sequencing input was peripheral blood. In DNA, the CDR3 is TGTGCCACCTCACCCCCCGGGCCACAGGACATTCAGTACTTC. The encoded protein is CATSPPGPQDIQYF.